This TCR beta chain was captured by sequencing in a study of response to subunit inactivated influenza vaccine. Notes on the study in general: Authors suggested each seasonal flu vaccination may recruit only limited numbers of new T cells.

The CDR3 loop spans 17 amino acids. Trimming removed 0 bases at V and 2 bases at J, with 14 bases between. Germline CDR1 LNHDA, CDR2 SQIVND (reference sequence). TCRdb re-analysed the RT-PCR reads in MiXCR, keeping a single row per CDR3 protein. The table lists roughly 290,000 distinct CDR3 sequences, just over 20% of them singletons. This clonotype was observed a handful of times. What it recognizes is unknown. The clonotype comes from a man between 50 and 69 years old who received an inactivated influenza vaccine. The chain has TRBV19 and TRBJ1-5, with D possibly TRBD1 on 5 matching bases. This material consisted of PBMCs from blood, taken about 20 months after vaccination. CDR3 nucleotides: TGTGCCAGTAGTATAGATCGGGGCGGATGGGGCAATCAGCCCCAGCATTTT. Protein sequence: CASSIDRGGWGNQPQHF.